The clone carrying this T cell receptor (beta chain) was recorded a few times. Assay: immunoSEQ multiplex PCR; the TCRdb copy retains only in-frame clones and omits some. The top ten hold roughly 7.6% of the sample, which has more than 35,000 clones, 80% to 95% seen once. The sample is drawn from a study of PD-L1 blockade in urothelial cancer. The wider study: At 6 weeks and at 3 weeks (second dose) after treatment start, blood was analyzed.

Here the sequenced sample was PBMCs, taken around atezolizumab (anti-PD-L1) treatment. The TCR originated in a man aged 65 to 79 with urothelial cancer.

CDR3 DNA: TGCAGCGTTGAAGATCAGGGCCGGGAGCTGTTTTTT. This sequence encodes CSVEDQGRELFF. This chain joins TRBV29-1 and TRBJ2-2; D possibly corresponds to TRBD1 (5 bases). The CDR3 consists of 12 residues. The germline gives CDR1 SQVTM, CDR2 ANQGSEA. V was shortened by 0 bases and J by 9 bases, with 8 bases between the two germline ends.